These T cell receptor beta chains were read from a single sample in a study of blood T cell repertoires in COVID-19. The assay was immunoSEQ multiplex PCR, and TCRdb's table has in-frame clones only and misses some. Of under 15,000 clones listed, about 90% are singletons. Sequencing used peripheral blood. Receptors were obtained from a woman between 65 and 79 years old with active COVID-19. Both conserved end residues are part of each CDR3. Fields, in order: V gene, clone size, D gene, J gene, CDR3 protein, CDR3 DNA. The D gene is left open where the match is weak. Size values are once, few and many counts, or a class for expanded clones, and some rows have none.

TRBV9,.,.,TRBJ2-3,CASSVVAGRTDTQYF,TGTGCCAGCAGCGTAGTGGCGGGACGCACAGATACGCAGTATTTT
TRBV9,.,TRBD2,TRBJ2-1,CASSGTSGPYNEQFF,TGTGCCAGCTCCGGGACTAGCGGACCCTACAATGAGCAGTTCTTC
TRBV7-2,.,TRBD2,TRBJ2-1,CASSLSSGRGEQFF,TGTGCCAGCAGCTTATCTAGCGGGAGGGGAGAGCAGTTCTTC
TRBV12-2,.,.,TRBJ2-1,CASRSRLAGPEKKWQFF,TGTGCAAGTCGCTCCCGACTAGCGGGCCCCGAAAAAAAATGGCAGTTCTTC
TRBV28,once,.,TRBJ1-4,CASSSSGPVSEKLFF,TGTGCCAGCAGTTCCTCCGGTCCCGTCTCTGAAAAACTGTTTTTT
TRBV5-1,few,TRBD2,TRBJ2-2,CASSSLGTSGGELFF,TGCGCCAGCAGCTCCCTCGGGACTAGCGGCGGGGAGCTGTTTTTT
TRBV15,few,.,TRBJ1-6,CATSRVWAEKWNFIGSPLHF,TGTGCCACCAGCAGAGTGTGGGCAGAAAAATGGAATTTCATCGGTTCACCCCTCCACTTT
TRBV11-2,.,.,TRBJ2-7,CASNPGGSSYEQYF,TGTGCCAGCAACCCGGGTGGGAGTTCCTACGAGCAGTACTTC
TRBV19,.,TRBD2,TRBJ2-1,CASSITLPGLAGFRNEQFF,TGTGCCAGTAGTATCACCTTGCCGGGACTAGCGGGATTTCGGAATGAGCAGTTCTTC
TRBV6-6,.,TRBD1,TRBJ1-3,CASSPGQGNTIYF,TGTGCCAGCAGTCCCGGACAGGGGAATACCATATATTTT